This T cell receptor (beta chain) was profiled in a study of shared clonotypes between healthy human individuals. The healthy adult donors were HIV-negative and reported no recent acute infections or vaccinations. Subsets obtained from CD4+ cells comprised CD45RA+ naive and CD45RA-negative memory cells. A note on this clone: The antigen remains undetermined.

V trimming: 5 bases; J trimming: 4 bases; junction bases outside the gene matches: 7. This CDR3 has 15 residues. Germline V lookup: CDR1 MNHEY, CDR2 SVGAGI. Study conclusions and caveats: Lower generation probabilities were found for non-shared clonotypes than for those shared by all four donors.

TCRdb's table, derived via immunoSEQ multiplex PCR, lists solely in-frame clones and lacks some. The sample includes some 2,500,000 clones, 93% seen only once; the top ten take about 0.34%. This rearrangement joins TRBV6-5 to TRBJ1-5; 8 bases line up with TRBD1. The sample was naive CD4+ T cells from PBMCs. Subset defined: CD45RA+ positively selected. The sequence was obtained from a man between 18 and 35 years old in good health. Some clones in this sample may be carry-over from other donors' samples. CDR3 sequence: CASSTSRDRNQPQHF. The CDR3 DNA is TGTGCCAGCAGTACGTCCCGGGACAGGAATCAGCCCCAGCATTTT.